This is a list of T cell receptor beta chains from one sample in a study of Graves' ophthalmopathy and Graves' hyperthyroidism. MiXCR, applied by TCRdb to the multiplex PCR reads, yields one record per CDR3 protein. The sample holds under 350,000 distinct CDR3 sequences, roughly a sixth seen once. Input material: peripheral blood. These receptor sequences come from an adult man with Graves' ophthalmopathy. Both conserved end residues are part of each CDR3. Fields, in order: J gene, V gene, D gene, clone size, CDR3 DNA, CDR3 protein. The D gene is left open where the match is weak. Rows give clone size only sometimes, using once, few, many, or a class for an expanded clone.

>TRBJ1-1|TRBV30|TRBD1|few
TGTGCCTGGAGTAGGGGGCTGGAGACTGAAGCTTTCTTT
CAWSRGLETEAFF
>TRBJ2-7|TRBV3-1|-|-
TGTGCCAGCAGCCTTTCCACCCTGGAGCAGTACTTC
CASSLSTLEQYF
>TRBJ2-5|TRBV12-3/TRBV12-4|-|many
TGTGCCAGCAGTTTAAACTACCAAGAGACCCAGTACTTC
CASSLNYQETQYF
>TRBJ1-6|TRBV7-2|TRBD1|many
TGTGCCAGCAGCTTAGGCCGGACAGGGGGACTCTATAATTCACCCCTCCACTTT
CASSLGRTGGLYNSPLHF
>TRBJ2-2|TRBV6-1|TRBD2|once
TGTGCCAGCAGTCCCCTGATAGCGGGAGGTTTCGGGGAGCTGTTTTTT
CASSPLIAGGFGELFF
>TRBJ2-2|TRBV19|-|many
TGTGCCAGTAGTATAGGGGGGCAGGCCAACACCGGGGAGCTGTTTTTT
CASSIGGQANTGELFF
>TRBJ2-7|TRBV5-1|-|-
TGCGCCAGCAGCCTGGTCGGCTGGGAGCAGTACTTC
CASSLVGWEQYF
>TRBJ1-5|TRBV4-2|-|few
TGTGCCAGCAGCCAAGAAGGAGGCGGATATAGCAATCAGCCCCAGCATTTT
CASSQEGGGYSNQPQHF
>TRBJ2-7|TRBV12-3/TRBV12-4|-|-
TGTGCCAGCAGTTTAAGGCGTAGAACCTACGAGCAGTACTTC
CASSLRRRTYEQYF
>TRBJ2-7|TRBV6-2/TRBV6-3|-|once
TGTGCCAGCGCCGACTTTAAGGGACGGTTCACCTTC
CASADFKGRFTF
>TRBJ1-5|TRBV10-3|-|many
TGTGCCATCAGTGCCGGCGATCAGCCCCAGCATTTT
CAISAGDQPQHF
>TRBJ2-5|TRBV5-1|-|many
TGCGCCAGCAGCTGGAGTGTAGGCGAGACCCAGTACTTC
CASSWSVGETQYF